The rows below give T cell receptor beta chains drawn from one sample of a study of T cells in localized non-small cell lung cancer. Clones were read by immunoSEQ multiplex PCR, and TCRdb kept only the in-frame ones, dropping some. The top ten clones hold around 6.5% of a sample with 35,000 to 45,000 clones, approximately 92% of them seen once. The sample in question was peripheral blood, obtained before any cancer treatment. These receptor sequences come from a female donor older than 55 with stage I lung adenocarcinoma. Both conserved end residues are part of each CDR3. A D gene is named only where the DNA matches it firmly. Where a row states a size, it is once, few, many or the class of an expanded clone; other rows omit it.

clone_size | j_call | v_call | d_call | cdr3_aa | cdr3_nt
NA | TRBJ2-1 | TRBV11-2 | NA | CASSRALPEQFF | TGTGCCAGCAGCCGGGCCCTCCCGGAGCAGTTCTTC
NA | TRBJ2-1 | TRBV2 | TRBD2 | CASWRGGPYNEQFF | TGTGCCAGCTGGCGGGGGGGTCCCTACAATGAGCAGTTCTTC
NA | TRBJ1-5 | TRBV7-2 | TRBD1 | CASSSRQGNQPQHF | TGTGCCAGCAGCTCGCGACAGGGGAACCAGCCCCAGCATTTT
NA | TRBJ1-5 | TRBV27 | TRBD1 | CASSLDPGGRQPQHF | TGTGCCAGCAGTTTAGACCCAGGGGGCAGGCAGCCCCAGCATTTT
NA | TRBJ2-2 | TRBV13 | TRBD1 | CASSRTTGIYTGELFF | TGTGCCAGCAGCCGCACGACAGGGATCTACACCGGGGAGCTGTTTTTT
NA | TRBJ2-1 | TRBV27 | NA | CASSPPSGANEQFF | TGTGCCAGCAGTCCGCCTTCAGGGGCCAATGAGCAGTTCTTC
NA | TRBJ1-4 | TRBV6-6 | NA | CASANEKLFF | TGTGCCAGCGCTAATGAAAAACTGTTTTTT
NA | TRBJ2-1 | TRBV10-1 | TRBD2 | CASRPGGGNSYNEQFF | TGCGCCAGCAGACCCGGGGGGGGGAACTCCTACAATGAGCAGTTCTTC
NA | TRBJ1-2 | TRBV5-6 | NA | CASSQPRGYGYTF | TGTGCCAGCAGCCAACCACGAGGCTATGGCTACACCTTC
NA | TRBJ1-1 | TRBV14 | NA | CASSQDLPRAAEAFF | TGTGCCAGCAGCCAAGATCTCCCCAGGGCGGCTGAAGCTTTCTTT
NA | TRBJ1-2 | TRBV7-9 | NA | CASSSPGGYGYTF | TGTGCCAGCAGTTCCCCCGGGGGCTATGGCTACACCTTC
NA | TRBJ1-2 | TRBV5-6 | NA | CASSFGRGPNYGYTF | TGTGCCAGCAGCTTTGGGAGGGGCCCCAACTATGGCTACACCTTC
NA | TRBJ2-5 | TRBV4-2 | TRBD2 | CASSQGSPSGGGETQYF | TGTGCCAGCAGCCAAGGGAGTCCTAGCGGGGGTGGGGAGACCCAGTACTTC
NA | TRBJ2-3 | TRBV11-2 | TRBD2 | CASSDLAGGLGDTQYF | TGTGCCAGCAGCGATTTAGCGGGGGGGCTGGGAGATACGCAGTATTTT
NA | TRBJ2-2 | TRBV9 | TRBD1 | CASSVTGQGAYTGELFF | TGTGCCAGCAGCGTCACCGGACAGGGGGCGTACACCGGGGAGCTGTTTTTT
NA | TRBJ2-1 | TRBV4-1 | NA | CASSQASGRNEQFF | TGCGCCAGCAGCCAAGCCTCGGGACGGAATGAGCAGTTCTTC
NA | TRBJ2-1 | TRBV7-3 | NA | CASSPRTGDSYNEQFF | TGTGCCAGCAGCCCTAGGACGGGGGACTCCTACAATGAGCAGTTCTTC
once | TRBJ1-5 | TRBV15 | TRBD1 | CATSARTGRYQPQHF | TGTGCCACCAGCGCCCGGACAGGCCGCTATCAGCCCCAGCATTTT